Shown below are 18 T cell receptor beta chains from a single sample sequenced in a study of cytomegalovirus exposure and HLA in healthy donors. Amplification used 60 Vbeta primers and 13 Jbeta primers. The repertoire was sequenced with immunoSEQ multiplex PCR; TCRdb's copy has only in-frame clones and lacks some. The listing records approximately 150,000 clones. The sample comprised PBMCs. These receptor sequences come from a woman aged 18-29 years in good health and CMV-seronegative.

The gene calls are TRBV6-6 and TRBJ1-3, with 7 bases that match TRBD1. This CDR3 contains 15 residues. Germline V gene lookup returns CDR1 MNHNY and CDR2 SVGAGI (reference sequence). Losses at the gene ends were 2 bases for V and 5 bases for J; bases not matched to a gene: 6. As DNA, the CDR3 is TGTGCCAGCAGTTACGGTGGGACAGCCCGAAACACCATATATTTT. Protein product: CASSYGGTARNTIYF.

The genes are TRBV7-3 and TRBJ2-3; TRBD2 is a possible D gene (5 bases). Trimming shortened V by 0 bases and J by 4 bases, and 14 bases separated the two germline ends. The CDR3 runs to 16 residues. Germline CDR1 is SGHTA and CDR2 is FQGTGA. CDR3 sequence reads: CASSLTSGLLPDTQYF. The CDR3 coding sequence is TGTGCCAGCAGCTTAACGTCCGGACTCCTCCCAGATACGCAGTATTTT.

The chain recombines TRBV6-6 with TRBJ2-4, with 10 nucleotides matching TRBD2. This CDR3 contains 16 residues. Germline V gene data show CDR1 as MNHNY and CDR2 as SVGAGI (reference sequence). Trimming cost V 6 bases and J 1 base; bases outside gene matches: 6. Written as DNA, the CDR3 is TGTGCCAGCAGAAACGCGGGACTAGCGGCCAAAAACATTCAGTACTTC. This gives the protein CASRNAGLAAKNIQYF.

With regard to this clone: Other DNA sequences in this specimen translate into the identical CDR3. The rearrangement links TRBV27 to TRBJ2-2; 7 bases align to TRBD1. The ends lost 5 bases at V and 4 bases at J; junction bases unmatched: 4. Germline assignment: CDR1 MNHEY and CDR2 SMNVEV (reference sequence). The CDR3 covers 14 residues. The CDR3 here is CASSLYRGTGELFF. The CDR3 region has the DNA TGTGCCAGCAGTCTATACAGGGGCACCGGGGAGCTGTTTTTT.

This chain links TRBV2 with TRBJ1-5, with 8 bases matching TRBD1. This CDR3 has 14 amino acids. CDR1 SNHLY and CDR2 FYNNEI come from the germline V gene. J lost 7 bases, V lost 3 bases, and 5 bases had no gene match. The CDR3 sequence: CASSEDRVLQPQHF. Here the CDR3 DNA reads TGTGCCAGCAGTGAGGACAGGGTCCTGCAGCCCCAGCATTTT.

The CDR3 bases are TGTGCCAGCACCAGGCAGACAGGGGATGGGGAGACCCAGTACTTC. This encodes CASTRQTGDGETQYF. The chain combines TRBV6-1 with TRBJ2-5; 8 bases match TRBD1. With V trimmed by 7 bases and J by 5 bases, 12 bases remained unmatched. CDR3 length: 15 residues. Germline V lookup: CDR1 MNHNS, CDR2 SASEGT.

V is TRBV6-6 and J is TRBJ2-5, with D perhaps matching TRBD2 (6 bases). The CDR3 loop spans 14 amino acids. Germline V gives CDR1 MNHNY, CDR2 SVGAGI (reference sequence). Trimming left V 2 bases short and J 5 bases short, with 12 bases between. The CDR3: CASSYRDSRETQYF. As DNA, the CDR3 is TGTGCCAGCAGTTACAGGGACTCCCGGGAGACCCAGTACTTC.

J is TRBJ1-5 and V is TRBV7-9; no clear D. Trimming took off 3 bases at V and 1 base at J, with 7 bases between the two ends. Germline V gene sequence: CDR1 SEHNR, CDR2 FQNEAQ (reference sequence). The CDR3 covers 14 residues. The CDR3 region has the DNA TGTGCCAGCAGCTTTCCACTCAGCAATCAGCCCCAGCATTTT. Translating gives CASSFPLSNQPQHF.

The chain employs TRBV6-6 and TRBJ1-5, with 9 nucleotides matching TRBD1. Germline CDR1 reads MNHNY; CDR2 reads SVGAGI (reference sequence). This CDR3 contains 13 residues. V was pared by 10 bases and J by 6 bases, with 7 bases of the junction left unmatched. In DNA form, the CDR3 reads TGTGCCACCCGGGACAGGGACGGTCAGCCCCAGCATTTT. It specifies CATRDRDGQPQHF.

The CDR3 spells CASSRGDRGVNTEAFF. CDR3 DNA sequence: TGTGCCAGCAGCCGTGGGGACAGGGGAGTGAACACTGAAGCTTTCTTT. The chain uses TRBV7-9 and TRBJ1-1; TRBD1 matches 10 bases. The germline V gene encodes CDR1 SEHNR and CDR2 FQNEAQ (reference sequence). This CDR3 contains 16 residues. V shed 5 bases, J shed 0 bases, and the junction held 6 bases outside the gene matches.

This sequence joins TRBV4-1 and TRBJ2-7, with a tentative D call TRBD2 (5 bases). The germline V and J ends were trimmed by 1 base and 4 bases, with 17 bases remaining between them. Germline CDR1 and CDR2: MGHRA and YSYEKL. This CDR3 is 16 amino acids long. The CDR3 DNA reads as TGCGCCAGCAGCCAAGTTGTGGGCGGGTCCCCTTACGAGCAGTACTTC. It yields the protein CASSQVVGGSPYEQYF.

The chain carries TRBV10-1 and TRBJ2-1; D may be TRBD2 (6 bases). The CDR3 extends over 16 amino acids. The V gene's germline CDR1 is WNHNN and CDR2 SYGVQD (reference sequence). Trimming removed 6 bases from V and 7 bases from J, with 22 bases in between. The CDR3, as DNA: TGCGCCAGCAGCCCCAGGCGGGACCCGGCCGTAAATGAGCAGTTCTTC. It encodes CASSPRRDPAVNEQFF.

The J gene is TRBJ2-1, the V gene TRBV27; 10 positions match TRBD2. The V segment lost 7 bases and the J segment 4 bases; nucleotides outside the gene matches: 7. CDR1 MNHEY and CDR2 SMNVEV come from the germline V gene (reference sequence). This CDR3 spans 15 amino acids. This CDR3 reads CASIGLAGDYNEQFF. In DNA form, the CDR3 reads TGTGCCAGCATCGGGCTAGCGGGAGATTACAATGAGCAGTTCTTC.

The chain employs TRBV6-5 and TRBJ2-7; the match to TRBD2 covers 8 bases. CDR1 is MNHEY and CDR2 is SVGAGI in the germline V gene. The J segment lost 4 bases and the V segment lost 6 bases, leaving 8 bases of the junction unmatched. The CDR3 covers 14 residues. The chain's CDR3 is CASSEAGARYEQYF. The CDR3 bases are TGTGCCAGCAGCGAAGCGGGAGCCAGATACGAGCAGTACTTC.

The chain links TRBV5-1 to TRBJ2-1; 7 bases agree with TRBD1. Germline V gene data show CDR1 as SGHRS and CDR2 as YFSETQ. The CDR3 covers 14 residues. Unmatched junction bases numbered 7, after V lost 6 bases and J lost 4 bases. The CDR3 region has the DNA TGCGCCAGCACCCCGGGACAGATATACAATGAGCAGTTCTTC. It yields the protein CASTPGQIYNEQFF.

V and J are TRBV5-1 and TRBJ1-2; 7 bases align to TRBD1. The CDR3 extends over 16 amino acids. Looked up from germline, CDR1 is SGHRS and CDR2 is YFSETQ. J lost 4 bases, V lost 0 bases, and 9 bases had no gene match. This CDR3 is CASSLAGARTGYGYTF. For the CDR3, the DNA is TGCGCCAGCAGCTTGGCCGGTGCCCGGACAGGCTATGGCTACACCTTC.

J is TRBJ2-2 and V is TRBV5-1; 7 bases are a match to TRBD1. The CDR3 is 16 residues long. Trimming at V came to 4 bases and at J to 4 bases, leaving 10 bases not matched to a gene. From germline, CDR1 is SGHRS and CDR2 YFSETQ. The CDR3 is CASSRPWDRGTGELFF. CDR3 in DNA: TGCGCCAGCAGCCGCCCGTGGGACAGAGGCACCGGGGAGCTGTTTTTT.

This chain connects TRBV19 to TRBJ2-7; TRBD1 matches at 7 bases. Germline loops: CDR1 LNHDA, CDR2 SQIVND (reference sequence). The length of the CDR3 is 15 residues. The trim removed 7 bases at V and 3 bases at J, leaving 12 bases unmatched. The CDR3 protein is CASTLTGDAIYEQYF. The DNA of the CDR3 is TGTGCCAGTACCCTAACAGGGGACGCCATCTACGAGCAGTACTTC.